These T cell receptor beta chains were read from a single sample in a study of T cells in Graves' hyperthyroidism and ophthalmopathy. TCRdb redid the calling of the multiplex PCR reads with MiXCR, one entry per CDR3 protein. The repertoire consists of about 420,000 distinct CDR3 sequences, with roughly 13% occurring once and the leading ten covering roughly 4.8%. The source material was blood. The receptors come from a woman between 18 and 29 years old with Graves' hyperthyroidism. CDR3s include the opening cysteine and the closing phenylalanine or tryptophan. The D gene is left open where the match is weak. Some rows mark clone size as missing; the rest say once, few, many or name a class of expanded clone.

clone size	D gene	V gene	J gene	CDR3 DNA	CDR3 protein
NA	TRBD1	TRBV20-1	TRBJ2-5	TGCAGTGCTAGAAGCTTGACAGGGTCAGGAGAGGCCCAGTACTTC	CSARSLTGSGEAQYF
many	TRBD1	TRBV19	TRBJ1-2	TGTGCCAGCCACCGGGACAGCTTTAACTATGGCTACACCTTC	CASHRDSFNYGYTF
NA	TRBD1	TRBV7-2	TRBJ1-6	TGTGCCAGCAGTCCGGAGACAGGGTCCCCTAGATCACCCCTCCACTTT	CASSPETGSPRSPLHF
many	TRBD2	TRBV30	TRBJ2-1	TGTGCCTGGAGTGTCGGACTAGCATATGAGCAGTTCTTC	CAWSVGLAYEQFF
many	NA	TRBV14	TRBJ1-1	TGTGCCAGCAGCCAATACAGGAACACTGAAGCTTTCTTT	CASSQYRNTEAFF
once	TRBD2	TRBV27	TRBJ2-1	TGTGCCAGCAGCTTAGGGAGACTGTTAGCGGGTCCCTACAATGAGCAGTTCTTC	CASSLGRLLAGPYNEQFF
NA	NA	TRBV12-3/TRBV12-4	TRBJ2-1	TGTGCCAGCAGTGAAGCGCGTAGCGGAGAGCAGTTCTTC	CASSEARSGEQFF
many	NA	TRBV11-2	TRBJ1-1	TGTGCCAGCAGCTATACCGACACCCTGAACACTGAAGCTTTCTTT	CASSYTDTLNTEAFF
many	TRBD2	TRBV7-2	TRBJ2-5	TGTGCCAGCAGCCTGGGGGGGAACCAAGAGACCCAGTACTTC	CASSLGGNQETQYF
many	NA	TRBV28	TRBJ1-5	TGTGCCAGCAGCGCCGACAGAGGTCCTTTGGGGCCCCAGCATTTT	CASSADRGPLGPQHF
many	NA	TRBV6-5	TRBJ1-1	TGTGCCAGCAGTTACATCATCCCAGGACGGGACGAAGCTTTCTTT	CASSYIIPGRDEAFF
NA	NA	TRBV20-1	TRBJ1-2	TGCAGTGCTAGACCTGGGGTCGGTGGCTACACCTTC	CSARPGVGGYTF
many	TRBD2	TRBV6-2/TRBV6-3	TRBJ2-2	TGTGCCAGCAACGGACTAGCGGGAGGGGTCACCGGGGAGCTGTTTTTT	CASNGLAGGVTGELFF
many	NA	TRBV4-3	TRBJ2-3	TGCGCCAGCAGCCAAGAGAGGGACGAGGGCACAGATACGCAGTATTTT	CASSQERDEGTDTQYF
NA	NA	TRBV20-1	TRBJ1-2	TGCAGTGCAGTAGACAGGTTGGGATCCTATGGCTACACCTTC	CSAVDRLGSYGYTF
NA	NA	TRBV30	TRBJ2-6	TGTGCCTGGAGTATGGGGGGCTCTGGGGCCAACGTCCTGACTTTC	CAWSMGGSGANVLTF
NA	NA	TRBV14	TRBJ2-3	TGTGCCAGCAGCCGCGATCGGGTAGATACGCAGTATTTT	CASSRDRVDTQYF
many	TRBD2	TRBV11-2	TRBJ2-2	TGTGCCAGCAGCACCCGACTAGCGGGAGACGGGGAGCTGTTTTTT	CASSTRLAGDGELFF
many	NA	TRBV28	TRBJ2-7	TGTGCCAGCAATGGGGCCTTAACCTACGAGCAGTACTTC	CASNGALTYEQYF
many	NA	TRBV7-3	TRBJ1-2	TGTGCCAGCAGCGCCGGACCCCAAAACTATGGCTACACCTTC	CASSAGPQNYGYTF
many	TRBD1	TRBV12-3/TRBV12-4	TRBJ1-2	TGTGCCAGCAGCTGGGACGGGACAGGGGGTCTAGGGTATGGCTACACCTTC	CASSWDGTGGLGYGYTF
NA	TRBD2	TRBV7-2	TRBJ2-1	TGTGCCAGCAGCCTCGGACTAGCGGGAGGTTACGAGCAGTTCTTC	CASSLGLAGGYEQFF
NA	NA	TRBV14	TRBJ2-7	TGTGCCAGCAGCCTATTAACTGGTAGGGGTCTTCACTACGAGCAGTACTTC	CASSLLTGRGLHYEQYF
many	TRBD2	TRBV7-8	TRBJ2-3	TGTGCCAGCAGCGACCTACTAGCGGGACGCACAGATACGCAGTATTTT	CASSDLLAGRTDTQYF